The present entry profiles one TCR beta chain with its context. What it binds is unknown. The assay was immunoSEQ multiplex PCR, and TCRdb's table has in-frame clones only and misses some. The data show around 30,000 clones, with 85% to 95% seen just once and under 0.9% held by the top ten. This sample was taken from a study of graft-versus-host responses after intestinal transplantation. For the study at large: Recipients underwent multivisceral, liver-intestinal, or isolated intestinal transplants. Findings and caveats of the study: Detected in recipient marrow were GvH clones, some of which were first observed in ileum or blood.

This CDR3 spans 13 amino acids. From germline, CDR1 is LNHDA and CDR2 SQIVND (reference sequence). Trimming cost V 6 bases and J 4 bases; bases outside gene matches: 6. The chain has TRBV19 and TRBJ2-7; 7 bases line up with TRBD2. The specimen comprised PBMCs, sampled approximately 69 days after intestinal transplant. The source is a human patient who received an intestinal transplant, so some T cells may come from the graft donor. Here the CDR3 DNA reads TGTGCCAGTAGCGCCGGGACTACTTACGAGCAGTACTTC. Protein sequence: CASSAGTTYEQYF.